This T cell receptor (beta chain) was recovered during a study of T cell responses to AZD1222 COVID-19 vaccine. The CDR3 runs 17 residues. V shed 0 bases, J shed 4 bases, and the junction held 8 bases outside the gene matches. CDR1 and CDR2 (germline): LNHNV, YYDKDF (reference sequence). Analysis merged second doses at about 4 or about 12 weeks. TCRdb's table, derived via immunoSEQ multiplex PCR, lists solely in-frame clones and lacks some. The top ten clones hold approximately 7.6% of a sample with 26,000 or so clones, 92% of them seen once. The clonotype was recovered from an adult who received the AZD1222 COVID-19 vaccine. Here the sequenced sample was peripheral blood, taken 28 days after the second AZD1222 dose. The chain combines TRBV15 with TRBJ2-1; 8 bases match TRBD2. The CDR3 nucleotides read TGTGCCACCAGCAGAGACCGACTCGGCGGGAGGTACAATGAGCAGTTCTTC. Encoded protein: CATSRDRLGGRYNEQFF.